This entry describes one T cell receptor (beta chain). One junction end does not reproduce the germline sequence, and a read error may be involved. This entry belongs to a study of OX40 agonist ivuxolimab in advanced cancers. At the level of the study: Patients received the agonistic anti-OX40 (CD134) antibody ivuxolimab. The dose-escalation cohort was about 80% male, with a mean age of approximately 62 years, ranging roughly 20 to 90.

TCRdb keeps only in-frame clones here, not all; method: immunoSEQ multiplex PCR. Of tens of thousands of clones in the sample, around 86% were seen once. The CDR3 has 15 residues. Per germline, CDR1 SSHAT and CDR2 FNYEAQ (reference sequence). Blood got drawn at baseline, again on cycle 4 day 1, and then on cycle 7 day 1. The sequencing used CD4+ or CD8+ T cells sorted from blood, collected in a trial of the OX40 agonist ivuxolimab. The chain is built from TRBV7-7 and TRBJ2-6, with D perhaps given as TRBD1 or TRBD2 (5 bases each). The clonotype comes from an adult with an advanced solid tumor such as melanoma, head and neck, liver or kidney cancer. For the CDR3, the DNA is TGTGCTAGCAGCTCATGGGGGTCTGGGGCCAACGTCCTGACTTTC. It translates to CASSSWGSGANVLTF.